This T cell receptor beta chain was sequenced in a study of cytomegalovirus exposure and HLA in healthy donors. This CDR3 has 16 amino acids. Germline loops: CDR1 LNHDA, CDR2 SQIVND (reference sequence). The ends lost 3 bases at V and 2 bases at J; junction bases unmatched: 8. PCR primers comprised 60 Vbeta and 13 Jbeta primers. Measured with immunoSEQ multiplex PCR; TCRdb has only the in-frame clones, and not every one. Here the sample spans 70,000 to 100,000 clones, more than 75% being singletons. The clonotype comes from a man between 18 and 29 years old in good health and CMV-seronegative. Sequenced input: PBMCs. This chain uses TRBV19 with TRBJ2-3; TRBD1 agrees at 7 bases. The CDR3 here is CASSIDRDRYTDTQYF. The CDR3 bases are TGTGCCAGTAGTATCGACAGGGACCGATACACAGATACGCAGTATTTT.